This TCR beta chain stems from a study of CD8+ T cells in alopecia areata (dated by TCRdb to the late 2010s). About the study as a whole: Treated patients were enrolled in an open-label pilot trial of oral tofacitinib at 5 to 10 mg twice daily for moderate-to-severe alopecia areata. Tofacitinib-treated patients had biopsies at baseline and at 4 and 24 weeks of treatment, with a later scalp biopsy in several patients. To study T cell clonal expansion in alopecia areata, the researchers applied high-throughput TCRbeta sequencing to both the C3H/HeJ mouse model and human patients. Human TCRbeta sequencing covered scalp tissue and sorted CD4+ and CD8+ peripheral blood T cells from patchy and totalis/universalis alopecia areata patients and healthy controls. TCRbeta CDR3 regions were amplified by immunoSEQ multiplex PCR with 35 Vbeta forward and 13 Jbeta reverse primers. In treated patients, disease severity was measured using the SALT score, which gives the percentage of scalp surface area affected. Tofacitinib was given for 6 to 18 months, followed by 6 months of follow-up off drug to assess delayed response and recurrence. The RNA source kit depended on sample type: the PAXgene miRNA kit for fixed scalp, the miRNeasy kit for PBMCs, and the RNeasy kit for mouse skin. Scalp clonality was compared among normal scalp (n=4), patchy alopecia areata scalp (n=8), and alopecia totalis/universalis scalp (n=8). What the authors observed across the whole study: Scalp TCR repertoire analysis is complicated because resident alphabeta T cells in normal human skin are also sequenced, whereas mouse skin is dominated by gammadelta T cells. Compared with normal scalp, lesional scalp had higher clonality and more expanded CD8+ clones, particularly in alopecia totalis/universalis, a pattern that suggests antigenic drive. The treated cohort was small, with a single nonresponder, so links between baseline CD8+ expansion and response need larger studies. Many expanded lesional clones persisted in scalp and blood during tofacitinib treatment, which may partly explain relapse after stopping treatment. Shared TCR sequences between patients were less evident than in mice, which may be partly attributable to HLA diversity in the patient population. With tofacitinib, both scalp clonality and the number of expanded CD8+ clones among the top 100 scalp clones went down significantly.

The treatment or condition label, read with the paper, signifies: oral pan-JAK inhibitor, 5-10 mg twice daily. Lesional scalp punch biopsies and peripheral blood were obtained from alopecia areata patients. PBMCs were separated by density centrifugation and stained for CD3, CD4 and CD8, after which CD4+ and CD8+ T cells were sorted on a FACSAria. The CDR3 runs 14 amino acids, cysteine and phenylalanine included. The only DNA kept is the CDR3, 42 bases in frame from the first base. Unmatched junction bases come to 4, with V trimmed by 1 base and J by 4 bases. CDR1 SQVTM and CDR2 ANQGSEA were looked up in the germline V gene. The library was produced with the immunoSEQ multiplex PCR assay. RNA was extracted from all samples and reverse transcribed into cDNA as template for TCR sequencing. SuperScript III was used for first-strand cDNA synthesis, primed with a 2:1 mix of oligo-dT and random hexamers. A synthetic immune receptor repertoire was used to gauge amplification bias, and whatever bias remained was removed computationally. The authors' analysis ran thus. After raw reads were preprocessed to remove errors, the CDR3 was defined following IMGT conventions as running from the conserved cysteine to phenylalanine. Clonality was calculated as 1 minus Shannon entropy normalized by log2 of the number of productive unique TCRs. CD4 or CD8 identity of scalp clones was inferred by cross-referencing scalp TCRbeta sequences with sorted blood CD4 and CD8 repertoires. TCRdb mirrors the immuneACCESS table, restricted to in-frame sequences. Some clones are absent from its copies; in checked studies, under half trace to an unresolved V gene, and the reason for the others is unknown. The V and J calls and clone size were taken over from that table, and D and trimming were inferred from the DNA. The sample profile shows 250,000 to 350,000 clones; 60% of them were found once. 0.75% to 0.95% of the sample lies in the top ten.

This clone was seen only a few times. Its binding antigen is unknown. Base qualities are not recorded, but no much larger clone differs from it by a single base. This TCR came from a human donor with alopecia areata. The V and J segments used are TRBV29-1 and TRBJ2-7, and 10 bases in between align with TRBD2. Sample: CD4+ T cells sorted from blood, taken at approximately week 52, from a patient treated with tofacitinib. In nucleotide form, the sequence is TGCAGCGTTGAAGCGGCTAGCGGGGGATACGAGCAGTACTTC. The translation is CSVEAASGGYEQYF.